This paragraph reports one TCR beta chain. Its antigen is unknown. This specimen belongs to a study of identical twins. TCRdb analysed the 5' RACE reads with MiXCR anew, one entry per CDR3 protein. Of roughly 1.6 million distinct CDR3 sequences listed, more than 30% are singletons. Study-wide points: Fewer insertions were carried by abundant cord blood beta clonotypes, but none was seen in memory repertoires.

This CDR3 is built from 14 residues. Trimming took off 2 bases at V and 9 bases at J, with 11 bases between the two ends. The germline gives CDR1 MDHEN, CDR2 SYDVKM. This clonotype was obtained from a newborn girl in good health. Sequenced: cord blood. V and J are TRBV28 and TRBJ1-6; D is unclear. Here the CDR3 DNA reads TGTGCCAGCAGTTTAAGCAGGTGGGGTTCACCCCTCCACTTT. This translates into CASSLSRWGSPLHF.